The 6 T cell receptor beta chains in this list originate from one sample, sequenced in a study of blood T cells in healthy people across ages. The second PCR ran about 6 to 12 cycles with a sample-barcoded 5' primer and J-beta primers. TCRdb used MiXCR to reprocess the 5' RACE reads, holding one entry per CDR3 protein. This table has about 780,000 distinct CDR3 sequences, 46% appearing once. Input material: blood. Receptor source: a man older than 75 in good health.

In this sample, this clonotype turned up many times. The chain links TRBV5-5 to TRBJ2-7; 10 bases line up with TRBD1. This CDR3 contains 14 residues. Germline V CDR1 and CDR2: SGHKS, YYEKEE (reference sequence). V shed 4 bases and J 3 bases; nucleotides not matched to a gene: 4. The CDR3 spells CASSRDRGLYEQYF. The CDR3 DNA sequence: TGTGCCAGCAGCCGCGACAGGGGGCTCTACGAGCAGTACTTC.

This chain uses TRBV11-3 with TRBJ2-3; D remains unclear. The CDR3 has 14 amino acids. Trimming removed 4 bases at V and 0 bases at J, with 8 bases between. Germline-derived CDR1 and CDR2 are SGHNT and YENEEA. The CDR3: CASSYDLSTDTQYF. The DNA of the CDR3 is TGTGCCAGCAGCTACGACCTTAGCACAGATACGCAGTATTTT.

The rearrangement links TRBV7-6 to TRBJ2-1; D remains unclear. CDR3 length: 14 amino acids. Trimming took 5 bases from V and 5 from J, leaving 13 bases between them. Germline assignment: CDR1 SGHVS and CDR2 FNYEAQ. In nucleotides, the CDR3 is TGTGCCAGCAGCCCCGCCGGCCAGAACAATGAGCAGTTCTTC. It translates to CASSPAGQNNEQFF.

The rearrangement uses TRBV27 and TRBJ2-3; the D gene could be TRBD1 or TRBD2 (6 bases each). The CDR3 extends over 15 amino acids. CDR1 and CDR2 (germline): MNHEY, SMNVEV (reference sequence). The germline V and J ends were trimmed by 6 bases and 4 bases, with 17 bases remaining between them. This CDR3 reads CASRPPGDTADTQYF. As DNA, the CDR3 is TGTGCCAGCAGACCTCCGGGGGACACGGCAGATACGCAGTATTTT.

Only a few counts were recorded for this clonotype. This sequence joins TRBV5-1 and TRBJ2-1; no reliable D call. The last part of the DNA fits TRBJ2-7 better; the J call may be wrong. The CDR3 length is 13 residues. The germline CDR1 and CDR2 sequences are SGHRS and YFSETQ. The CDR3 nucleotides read TGCGCCAGCAGCTCGAGCTCCTACAATGAGCAGTACTTC. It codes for CASSSSSYNEQYF.

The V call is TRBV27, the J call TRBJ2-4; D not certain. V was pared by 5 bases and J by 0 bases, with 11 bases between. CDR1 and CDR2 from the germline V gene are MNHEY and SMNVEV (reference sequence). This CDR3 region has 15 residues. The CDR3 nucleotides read TGTGCCAGCAGTCGACCCGGATTAGCCAAAAACATTCAGTACTTC. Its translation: CASSRPGLAKNIQYF.